This T cell receptor beta chain is drawn from a study of beta chain features in type 1 diabetes. Study observations and caveats: Naive, central memory and Treg TCRB repertoires appeared more alike in patients than in healthy donors. Patients with type 1 diabetes showed fewer VDJ junction insertions and more deletions.

Expressed TCRB transcripts were sequenced after all isolated RNA was converted to cDNA. Produced via immunoSEQ multiplex PCR; TCRdb's table is partial and in-frame only. The sample includes fewer than 650,000 clones, around a sixth of them seen just once. Each donor gave one heparinised blood draw averaging around 0.12 L. With 5 bases clipped from V and 8 bases from J, the junction kept 4 bases outside the gene matches. The V gene's germline CDR1 is DFQATT and CDR2 SNEGSKA (reference sequence). The CDR3 has 11 amino acids. As regards this clone: Its matching antigen is unknown.

This sequence was found in a man aged 18 to 30 in good health. The sequenced material came from naive CD4+ T cells from blood. The chain joins TRBV20-1 to TRBJ1-2; TRBD1 aligns across 8 bases. This CDR3 is CSAHRGAGYTF. The CDR3, as DNA: TGCAGTGCTCACAGGGGGGCCGGCTACACCTTC.